The entry below describes one T cell receptor (beta chain). The germline V gene has CDR1 DFQATT and CDR2 SNEGSKA (reference sequence). The CDR3 has 12 residues. V was cut by 1 base and J by 8 bases, with 9 bases left in between. An input of about 0.5 to 1 ug of RNA was subjected to reverse transcription using random hexamers. Multiplex PCR with immunoSEQ amplified the TCR beta CDR3 across 54 Vbeta and 13 Jbeta. TCRdb re-analysed the immunoSEQ multiplex PCR reads in MiXCR, keeping a single row per CDR3 protein. The data contain about 150,000 distinct CDR3 sequences, around 95% of them singletons. The entry originates in a study of CD8 T cells in Susac syndrome.

This chain joins TRBV20-1 and TRBJ2-1; D ambiguous. This sequence originates from a human donor with multiple sclerosis. Sequenced material: CD8+ T cells from PBMCs. As DNA, the CDR3 is TGCAGTGCTAGAGGGTTTCCCGATGAGCAGTTCTTC. It yields the protein CSARGFPDEQFF.